The 17 T cell receptor beta chains below were found in one sample sequenced in a study of cytomegalovirus exposure and HLA in healthy donors. The PCR had 60 Vbeta and 13 Jbeta primers. Sequencing was performed with immunoSEQ multiplex PCR; in TCRdb, only in-frame clones are kept and a portion is missing. Counted here are about 160,000 clones, about 80% occurring once; the ten biggest clones make up 9.5% to 10%. Sequenced: PBMCs. The receptors originated from a man aged 18 to 29 in good health and CMV-seropositive.

This chain joins TRBV10-3 and TRBJ2-1, with D uncertain. V shed 6 bases and J shed 6 bases, with 9 bases lying between them. Germline V lookup: CDR1 ENHRY, CDR2 SYGVKD. The CDR3 loop spans 12 amino acids. The CDR3 region has the DNA TGTGCCATCAGAGACTTGTTCAATGAGCAGTTCTTC. It translates to CAIRDLFNEQFF.

In this sample, this clone turned up a few times. This rearrangement joins TRBV5-6 to TRBJ1-6, with D possibly being TRBD1 (5 bases). The CDR3 length is 19 residues. Trimming removed 1 base from V and 1 base from J, with 18 bases in between. In germline, CDR1 is SGHDT, CDR2 YYEEEE. The CDR3 DNA follows: TGTGCCAGCAGCTTGTCGCCAGGGAATGTTTTGTCCTATAATTCACCCCTCCACTTT. It specifies CASSLSPGNVLSYNSPLHF. The full variable domain, completed using reference TRBV5-6 and TRBJ1-6, is DAGVTQSPTHLIKTRGQQVTLRCSPKSGHDTVSWYQQALGQGPQFIFQYYEEEERQRGNFPDRFSGHQFPNYSSELNVNALLLGDSALYLCASSLSPGNVLSYNSPLHFGNGTRLTVT.

This clone was detected only once. J is TRBJ1-4 and V is TRBV6-4; D remains ambiguous. CDR1 and CDR2 (germline): MRHNA, SNTAGT. The ends were cut back, 7 bases at V and 7 bases at J, with 16 bases in the middle. CDR3 length equals 14 residues. This chain's CDR3 is CASNPAGGSEKLFF. The CDR3 nucleotides read TGTGCCAGCAACCCGGCAGGCGGGTCTGAAAAACTGTTTTTT.

V and J are TRBV10-3 and TRBJ1-1, with 11 bases matching TRBD1. The CDR3 sequence is 14 residues long. Germline V CDR1 and CDR2: ENHRY, SYGVKD. J gave up 8 bases and V 6 bases, and 8 bases lay outside the gene matches. CDR3 region: CAIRLGQGVLEAFF. In nucleotides, the CDR3 is TGTGCCATCAGGCTGGGACAGGGGGTCTTGGAAGCTTTCTTT.

This chain connects TRBV10-3 to TRBJ2-7; D perhaps matches TRBD2 (5 bases). V was clipped by 0 bases and J by 9 bases, with 12 bases between them. This CDR3 comprises 13 residues. Germline CDR1 ENHRY, CDR2 SYGVKD. The CDR3: CAISESILAGQYF. The CDR3 coding sequence is TGTGCCATCAGTGAGTCGATTTTGGCGGGGCAGTACTTC.

J is TRBJ2-7 and V is TRBV5-4; the D gene is possibly TRBD1 (5 bases). V lost 1 base, J lost 2 bases, and 10 bases lay in between. The CDR3 contains 14 residues. The germline CDR1 and CDR2 sequences are SGHNT and YYREEE (reference sequence). This CDR3 reads CASSLSGKTYEQYF. CDR3 nucleotide sequence: TGTGCCAGCAGCTTGTCAGGGAAAACCTACGAGCAGTACTTC.

This clone was detected once. The gene calls are TRBV27 and TRBJ2-2; 7 bases fit TRBD1. With 4 bases clipped from V and 3 bases from J, the junction kept 8 bases outside the gene matches. The CDR3 contains 16 residues. Looked up from germline, CDR1 is MNHEY and CDR2 is SMNVEV (reference sequence). The CDR3 sequence is CASSSNRDSDTGELFF. CDR3 nucleotide sequence: TGTGCCAGCAGTTCGAACCGGGACAGTGACACCGGGGAGCTGTTTTTT.

The chain uses TRBV7-9 and TRBJ1-2; D uncertain. Germline CDR1 reads SEHNR; CDR2 reads FQNEAQ (reference sequence). The CDR3 runs 17 residues. V lost 2 bases and J 4 bases, leaving 20 bases between the germline ends. CDR3 nucleotide sequence: TGTGCCAGCAGCTTAAAATTTACCCCGGGTTCTTCCTATGGCTACACCTTC. Translating it yields CASSLKFTPGSSYGYTF.

The rearrangement joins TRBV6-6 to TRBJ1-2; TRBD1 is a possible D gene (6 bases). Germline V gene data show CDR1 as MNHNY and CDR2 as SVGAGI (reference sequence). The CDR3 totals 14 residues. V dropped 6 bases and J dropped 6 bases, with 17 bases sitting between them. The CDR3 loop is CASRRTVSPDGYTF. In DNA, the CDR3 is TGTGCCAGCAGGAGGACAGTCTCTCCCGATGGCTACACCTTC.

The chain employs TRBV19 and TRBJ1-6, with 9 bases that match TRBD1. This CDR3 comprises 14 residues. The V gene end was trimmed by 7 bases and the J gene end by 7 bases; junction bases not matched to a gene: 5. Per the germline V gene, CDR1 is LNHDA and CDR2 is SQIVND (reference sequence). The DNA of the CDR3 is TGTGCCAGTACCCTCGGGACAGGGAATTCACCCCTCCACTTT. Translated, it gives CASTLGTGNSPLHF.

J is TRBJ2-3 and V is TRBV27, with 12 positions matching TRBD2. Germline CDR1 MNHEY, CDR2 SMNVEV (reference sequence). The CDR3 loop spans 15 amino acids. The V segment lost 6 bases and the J segment 4 bases; nucleotides outside the gene matches: 5. The CDR3 DNA is TGTGCCAGCAGCCCTAGCGGGAGGGGTGCAGATACGCAGTATTTT. This sequence encodes CASSPSGRGADTQYF.

The chain combines TRBV9 with TRBJ2-3, with D perhaps TRBD1 (6 bases). The V end was cut by 0 bases, the J end by 0 bases, with 14 bases between. The CDR3 consists of 17 residues. The germline gives CDR1 SGDLS, CDR2 YYNGEE. The CDR3 nucleotides read TGTGCCAGCAGCGTAGGGACAGACATAACTAGCACAGATACGCAGTATTTT. Protein product: CASSVGTDITSTDTQYF.

The chain links TRBV11-2 to TRBJ1-2, with 7 bases aligning to TRBD1. Germline CDR1 SGHAT, CDR2 FQNNGV. The trim removed 4 bases at V and 4 bases at J, leaving 12 bases unmatched. The CDR3 spans 16 residues. The chain's CDR3 is CASSSIRDRKFYGYTF. The CDR3 DNA sequence: TGTGCCAGCAGCTCAATCCGGGACAGAAAATTCTATGGCTACACCTTC.

The chain joins TRBV19 to TRBJ1-1; perhaps TRBD1 as D (5 bases). Germline assignment: CDR1 LNHDA and CDR2 SQIVND (reference sequence). There are 15 residues in the CDR3. V lost 5 bases and J 4 bases, leaving 17 bases between the germline ends. The CDR3 spells CASSPLRGIGTEAFF. CDR3 nucleotide sequence: TGTGCCAGTAGTCCCCTAAGGGGCATTGGCACTGAAGCTTTCTTT.

This clone was found once. J is TRBJ2-5 and V is TRBV7-6, with TRBD2 as a possible D gene (5 bases). The CDR3 spans 13 residues. CDR1 is SGHVS and CDR2 is FNYEAQ in the germline V gene. The germline V and J ends were trimmed by 5 bases and 4 bases, with 11 bases remaining between them. In DNA form, the CDR3 reads TGTGCCAGCAGCCCACTAGTTCCAGAGACCCAGTACTTC. Translating gives CASSPLVPETQYF.

The chain joins TRBV9 to TRBJ2-3; a weak D match, TRBD2 (6 bases). V was shortened by 0 bases and J by 6 bases, with 14 bases between the two germline ends. CDR1 and CDR2 from the germline V gene are SGDLS and YYNGEE. The CDR3 contains 15 residues. The CDR3 here is CASSVDPLRGDTQYF. The CDR3, as DNA: TGTGCCAGCAGCGTAGACCCCCTGCGGGGCGATACGCAGTATTTT.

The gene calls are TRBV7-9 and TRBJ1-2; D is perhaps TRBD1 (6 bases). The V end was cut by 6 bases, the J end by 6 bases, with 17 bases between. CDR3 length equals 14 residues. Germline V gene lookup returns CDR1 SEHNR and CDR2 FQNEAQ (reference sequence). Here the CDR3 reads CASRLTTGEHGYTF. The CDR3 coding sequence is TGTGCCAGCAGGTTAACGACAGGAGAGCATGGCTACACCTTC.